This T cell receptor (beta chain) stems from a study of blood T cell repertoires in COVID-19 (dated by TCRdb to 2018 to 2021). Study-wide context: The collaborator samples originated in the United States, Italy and Spain and spanned the acute and convalescent phases of COVID-19. The prospective study material was composed of cDNA or gDNA derived from T cells, B-cell-depleted T cells, or PBMCs. The dataset comprised deeply sampled blood TCRbeta repertoires from subjects exposed to, actively infected with, or recovered from COVID-19. The repertoires were released in a freely available public database meant as a resource for research on the immune response to SARS-CoV-2. The samples were drawn from the first 160 participants of the ongoing ImmuneRACE study and from 1,254 subjects provided by 6 global collaborators. A de-identified subject ID, COVID-19 status, age in years and sex were almost always included in the sample metadata. Where HLA class I and class II types were available, the types were taken from metadata supplied by the sample provider, not from assay-based typing.

In regard to this clone: Its antigen is not yet known. One base away there is no much larger clone; base qualities are not given.

Whole blood was collected in K2EDTA tubes by collaborating institutions according to the institutions' own protocols. For TCRbeta analysis, collaborators shipped samples as frozen whole blood, isolated PBMCs, or DNA extracted from either of those sample types. Overall study results and their limits: How much clinical and demographic metadata was included differed by source and by participant, and the metadata was provided uncurated.

TCRbeta CDR3 regions were amplified from genomic DNA by means of the immunoSEQ Assay, a bias-controlled multiplex PCR. Per the authors' processing: Within the assay, amplification of reference gene primers was used to estimate how many nucleated cells each sample contained. To quantify the absolute abundance of each unique TCRbeta CDR3 rearrangement, sequence reads were collapsed and filtered. For each sample, productive Simpson clonality was calculated as the square root of Simpson's diversity index over productive rearrangements. TCRdb stores this immuneACCESS table with in-frame sequences only. Part of the clones is absent; in the studies checked, under half of the shortfall reflects unresolved V genes, and no reason is known for the rest. V and J calls and clone size follow that table, whereas D and trimming were derived from the DNA. Counted in this sample were 45,000 to 65,000 clones; approximately 84% of them appeared once. The ten largest make up 25% of the sample.

The source material was peripheral blood. The source of this sequence is a human donor in a cohort sampled during active COVID-19.

The CDR3 region: CASSYGGGNEQFF. The sequence in DNA is TGTGCCAGCAGCTACGGGGGAGGGAATGAGCAGTTCTTC. The rearranged chain carries TRBV4-2 and TRBJ2-1; 7 junctional bases match TRBD2. The CDR3 runs 13 residues from the cysteine to the phenylalanine. Kept here is only the CDR3 DNA, which spans 39 bases and is read in frame from base 1. Relative to germline, V is missing 5 bases and J is missing 7 bases, with 5 bases of the junction outside any gene match. For CDR1 and CDR2, the germline V gene lists LGHNA and YNFKEQ.